Following are 18 T cell receptor beta chains from one sample sequenced in a study of cytomegalovirus exposure and HLA in healthy donors. Only in-frame clones appear in the TCRdb table, and some are missing; sequencing was by immunoSEQ multiplex PCR. The sample contains about 330,000 clones, about nine tenths of which appear only once. The specimen was PBMCs. Receptors originate from a woman aged 18 to 35 in good health and CMV-seronegative.

The chain carries TRBV5-4 and TRBJ1-4, with D possibly being TRBD1 (5 bases). The V gene lost 3 bases and the J gene lost 0 bases, with 15 bases spanning the gap. Looked up from germline, CDR1 is SGHNT and CDR2 is YYREEE (reference sequence). The CDR3 is made up of 17 amino acids. The CDR3 sequence is CASSSNTGSPTNEKLFF. The CDR3 nucleotides are TGTGCCAGCAGCTCGAACACAGGTTCTCCAACTAATGAAAAACTGTTTTTT. The complete variable domain, with remaining parts taken from reference TRBV5-4 and TRBJ1-4, reads ETGVTQSPTHLIKTRGQQVTLRCSSQSGHNTVSWYQQALGQGPQFIFQYYREEENGRGNFPPRFSGLQFPNYSSELNVNALELDDSALYLCASSSNTGSPTNEKLFFGSGTQLSVL.

The chain links TRBV10-3 to TRBJ2-2, with a tentative D call TRBD2 (6 bases). The V gene's germline CDR1 is ENHRY and CDR2 SYGVKD. The ends were cut back, 0 bases at V and 0 bases at J, with 11 bases in the middle. The CDR3 runs 17 residues. CDR3 region: CAISESAGNANTGELFF. CDR3 DNA: TGTGCCATCAGTGAGTCTGCGGGGAATGCGAACACCGGGGAGCTGTTTTTT.

The V gene is TRBV13, the J gene TRBJ2-2; D unclear. V shed 4 bases and J shed 4 bases, with 10 bases lying between them. Germline CDR1 reads PRHDT; CDR2 reads FYEKMQ (reference sequence). The CDR3 runs 14 residues. The CDR3: CASSSDSFTGELFF. The CDR3 bases are TGTGCCAGCAGCTCAGACTCCTTCACCGGGGAGCTGTTTTTT. Using reference TRBV13 and TRBJ2-2 for the parts outside the CDR3, the full variable domain is AAGVIQSPRHLIKEKRETATLKCYPIPRHDTVYWYQQGPGQDPQFLISFYEKMQSDKGSIPDRFSAQQFSDYHSELNMSSLELGDSALYFCASSSDSFTGELFFGEGSRLTVL.

V gene TRBV28 combines with J gene TRBJ2-3, with 8 bases aligning to TRBD1. Germline V gene lookup returns CDR1 MDHEN and CDR2 SYDVKM. The CDR3 is 14 amino acids. The V gene end was trimmed by 10 bases and the J gene end by 2 bases; junction bases not matched to a gene: 8. CDR3 amino acids: CATAGGVFTDTQYF. CDR3 nucleotide sequence: TGTGCCACCGCAGGGGGCGTTTTCACAGATACGCAGTATTTT.

V is TRBV5-4 and J is TRBJ2-5; 10 bases match TRBD1. The CDR3 is made up of 13 amino acids. Trimming took 7 bases from V and 2 from J; bases not matched to a gene: 2. Looked up from germline, CDR1 is SGHNT and CDR2 is YYREEE (reference sequence). The CDR3 DNA reads TGTGCCAGCGTGGGACAGGGGCAAGAGACCCAGTACTTC. This translates into CASVGQGQETQYF.

The count of this clone is one. The chain employs TRBV28 and TRBJ2-7; 7 bases line up with TRBD2. This CDR3 is built from 14 residues. Germline CDR1 is MDHEN and CDR2 is SYDVKM. After removal of 2 bases from V and 10 bases from J, the junction contained 11 bases not matched to a gene. The CDR3 spells CASSLVAGASGQYF. As DNA, the CDR3 is TGTGCCAGCAGTTTAGTAGCGGGCGCCAGTGGACAGTACTTC.

This sequence joins TRBV6-6 and TRBJ2-7, with 7 bases lining up with TRBD1. The V gene's germline CDR1 is MNHNY and CDR2 SVGAGI (reference sequence). CDR3 length: 14 residues. J gave up 5 bases and V 6 bases, and 10 bases lay outside the gene matches. This chain's CDR3 is CASRPRQGAHEQYF. The CDR3 DNA is TGTGCCAGCAGACCTCGACAGGGAGCCCACGAGCAGTACTTC.

The V gene is TRBV19, the J gene TRBJ1-5; D gene ambiguous. Deletions cut 4 bases from V and 0 bases from J, with 7 bases between. Germline loops: CDR1 LNHDA, CDR2 SQIVND (reference sequence). The CDR3 contains 14 residues. The CDR3 is CASSTHYSNQPQHF. Here the CDR3 DNA reads TGTGCCAGTAGTACCCACTATAGCAATCAGCCCCAGCATTTT.

The V and J genes are TRBV29-1 and TRBJ1-3; D possibly corresponds to TRBD1 (6 bases). Looked up from germline, CDR1 is SQVTM and CDR2 is ANQGSEA. The CDR3 totals 15 residues. Trimming shortened V by 4 bases and J by 1 base, and 14 bases separated the two germline ends. The CDR3 is CSVAPLRGSGNTIYF. The CDR3 DNA reads as TGCAGCGTTGCCCCCCTCAGGGGTTCTGGAAACACCATATATTTT.

The V call is TRBV4-3, the J call TRBJ1-2; perhaps TRBD1 as D (6 bases). Per the germline V gene, CDR1 is LGHNA and CDR2 is YSLEER. V was clipped by 0 bases and J by 2 bases, with 10 bases between them. This CDR3 has 15 residues. The CDR3 sequence is CASSQDFGQNYGYTF. DNA of the CDR3: TGCGCCAGCAGCCAAGATTTCGGACAGAACTATGGCTACACCTTC.

As to this clone: Relative to the germline gene, one junction end is altered; a read error may explain this. The chain employs TRBV25-1 and TRBJ1-4; a possible D gene is TRBD1 (5 bases). Germline CDR1 reads MGHDK; CDR2 reads SYGVNS. The CDR3 totals 16 residues. CDR3 bases: TGTGCCAGCAGCGAATCTACCTCCCGGGGGAATGAAAAACTGTTTTTT. Protein: CASSESTSRGNEKLFF.

The chain has TRBV5-1 and TRBJ2-5; 9 bases are a match to TRBD2. The CDR3 spans 13 residues. Per the germline V gene, CDR1 is SGHRS and CDR2 is YFSETQ. J gave up 11 bases and V 5 bases, and 10 bases lay outside the gene matches. CDR3 loop: CASSTPAGGGQYF. The DNA for the CDR3 is TGCGCCAGCAGTACTCCAGCGGGGGGTGGGCAGTACTTC.

This chain uses TRBV12-1 with TRBJ2-7; the table's D gene call, TRBD2, was not cross checked with the DNA. TRBV12-1 is a pseudogene locus. The CDR3 contains 17 residues. The chain's CDR3 is CASSSRAGAESSYEQYF. The CDR3 DNA sequence: TGTGCCAGCAGCTCTAGGGCGGGAGCAGAGTCGTCCTACGAGCAGTACTTC.

CDR3 in DNA: TGCAGCGTTTCCCTCGCTAACTATGGCTACACCTTC. Its translation is CSVSLANYGYTF. This rearrangement joins TRBV29-1 to TRBJ1-2, with unresolved D. Germline-derived CDR1 and CDR2 are SQVTM and ANQGSEA. With 5 bases removed from V and 0 bases from J, the gap between germline ends came to 7 bases. The CDR3 length is 12 residues.

This clone was counted a single time. The chain recombines TRBV29-1 with TRBJ1-1, with TRBD1 identical over 7 bases. V trimming: 7 bases; J trimming: 0 bases; junction bases outside the gene matches: 2. This CDR3 contains 12 residues. CDR1 SQVTM and CDR2 ANQGSEA come from the germline V gene. The CDR3 coding sequence is TGCAGCGGACAGGGAGTGAACACTGAAGCTTTCTTT. It translates to CSGQGVNTEAFF.

The genes are TRBV5-4 and TRBJ2-7, with TRBD1 matching 8 bases. The CDR3 loop spans 15 amino acids. In germline, CDR1 is SGHNT, CDR2 YYREEE (reference sequence). Unmatched junction bases numbered 7, after V lost 1 base and J lost 4 bases. CDR3 nucleotides: TGTGCCAGCAGCTTGCAGACAGGGGACGTATACGAGCAGTACTTC. It codes for CASSLQTGDVYEQYF.

The chain carries TRBV9 and TRBJ2-1, with D perhaps matching TRBD1 (6 bases). Germline values: CDR1 SGDLS, CDR2 YYNGEE. The CDR3 contains 13 residues. Trimming cost V 0 bases and J 8 bases, with 9 bases left between them. This CDR3 reads CASSVGGGHEQFF. The CDR3 DNA reads TGTGCCAGCAGCGTAGGAGGGGGACATGAGCAGTTCTTC.

This rearrangement joins TRBV27 to TRBJ2-7, with TRBD2 matching 10 bases. The V gene end was trimmed by 2 bases and the J gene end by 2 bases; junction bases not matched to a gene: 3. Germline values: CDR1 MNHEY, CDR2 SMNVEV (reference sequence). The CDR3 runs 15 residues. CDR3 residues: CASSLRTSGAYEQYF. The DNA for the CDR3 is TGTGCCAGCAGTTTAAGGACTAGCGGAGCCTACGAGCAGTACTTC.